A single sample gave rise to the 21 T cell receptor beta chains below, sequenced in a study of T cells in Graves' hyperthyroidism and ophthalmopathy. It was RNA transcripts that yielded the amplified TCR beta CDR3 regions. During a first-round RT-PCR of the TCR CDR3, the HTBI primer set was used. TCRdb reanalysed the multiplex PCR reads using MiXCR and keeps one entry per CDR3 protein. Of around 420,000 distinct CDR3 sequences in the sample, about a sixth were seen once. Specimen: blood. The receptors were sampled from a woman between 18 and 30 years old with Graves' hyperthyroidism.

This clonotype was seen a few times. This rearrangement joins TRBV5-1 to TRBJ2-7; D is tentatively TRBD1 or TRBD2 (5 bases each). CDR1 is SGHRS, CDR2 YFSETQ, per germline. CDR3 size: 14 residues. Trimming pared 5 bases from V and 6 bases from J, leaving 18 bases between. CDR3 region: CASSPRWGTSEQYF. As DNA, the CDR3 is TGCGCCAGCAGTCCTCGTTGGGGGACCTCCGAGCAGTACTTC.

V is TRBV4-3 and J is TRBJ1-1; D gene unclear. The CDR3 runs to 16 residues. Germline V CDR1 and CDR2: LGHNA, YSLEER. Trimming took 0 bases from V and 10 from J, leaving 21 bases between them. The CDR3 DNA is TGCGCCAGCAGCCAAGATGGGAGACGAGGAGCGACCAGAGCTTTCTTT. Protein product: CASSQDGRRGATRAFF.

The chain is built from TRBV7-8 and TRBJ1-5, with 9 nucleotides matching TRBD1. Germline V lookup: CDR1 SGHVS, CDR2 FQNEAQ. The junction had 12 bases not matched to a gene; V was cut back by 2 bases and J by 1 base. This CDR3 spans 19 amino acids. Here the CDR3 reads CASSLTPRQGEWSNQPQHF. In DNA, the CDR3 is TGTGCCAGCAGCTTAACCCCCCGACAGGGGGAATGGAGCAATCAGCCCCAGCATTTT.

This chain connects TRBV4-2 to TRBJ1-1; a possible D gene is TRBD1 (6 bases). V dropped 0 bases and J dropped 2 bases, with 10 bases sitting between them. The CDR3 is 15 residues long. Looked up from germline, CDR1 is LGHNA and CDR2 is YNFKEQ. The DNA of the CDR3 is TGTGCCAGCAGCCAAGATGAGGGGGTCAACACTGAAGCTTTCTTT. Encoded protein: CASSQDEGVNTEAFF.

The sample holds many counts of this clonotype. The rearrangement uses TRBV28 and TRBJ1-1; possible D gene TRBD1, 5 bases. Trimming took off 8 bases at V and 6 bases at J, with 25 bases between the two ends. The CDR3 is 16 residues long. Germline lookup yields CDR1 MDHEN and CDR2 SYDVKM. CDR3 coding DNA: TGTGCCAGCGGCCACGACTCGAGGGGAATCTTTCCTGAAGCTTTCTTT. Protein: CASGHDSRGIFPEAFF.

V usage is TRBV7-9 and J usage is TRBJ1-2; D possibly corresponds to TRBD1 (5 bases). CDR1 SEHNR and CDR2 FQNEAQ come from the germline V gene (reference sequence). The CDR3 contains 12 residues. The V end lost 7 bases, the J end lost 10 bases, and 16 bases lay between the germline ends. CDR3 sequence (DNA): TGTGCCAGCACCGAAGGGTGGGGCGACTACACCTTC. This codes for CASTEGWGDYTF.

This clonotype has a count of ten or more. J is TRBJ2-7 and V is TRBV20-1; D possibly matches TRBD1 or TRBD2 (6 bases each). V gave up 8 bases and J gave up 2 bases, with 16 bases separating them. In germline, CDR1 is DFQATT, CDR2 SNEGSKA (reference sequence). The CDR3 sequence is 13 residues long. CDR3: CSPEGGSAYEQYF. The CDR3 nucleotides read TGCAGTCCAGAAGGGGGGAGCGCCTACGAGCAGTACTTC.

This chain's CDR3 is CASSDPGLGNNEQFF. The CDR3 nucleotides are TGCGCCAGCAGTGATCCGGGACTAGGGAACAATGAGCAGTTCTTC. V is TRBV10-1 and J is TRBJ2-1, with TRBD2 matching over 8 bases. The trim removed 3 bases at V and 5 bases at J, leaving 6 bases unmatched. Germline CDR1 and CDR2: WNHNN and SYGVQD (reference sequence). This CDR3 has 15 residues.

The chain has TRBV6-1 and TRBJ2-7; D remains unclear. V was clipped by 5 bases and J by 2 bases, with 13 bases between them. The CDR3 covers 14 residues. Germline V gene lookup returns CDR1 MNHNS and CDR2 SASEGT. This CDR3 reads CASSTPFSPYEQYF. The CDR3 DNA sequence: TGTGCCAGCAGTACCCCCTTTAGCCCCTACGAGCAGTACTTC.

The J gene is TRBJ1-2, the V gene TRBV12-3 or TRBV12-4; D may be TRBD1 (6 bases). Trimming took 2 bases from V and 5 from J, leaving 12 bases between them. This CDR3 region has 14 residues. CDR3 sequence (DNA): TGTGCCAGCAGTTTAAGCAGGGGAGTGTATGGCTACACCTTC. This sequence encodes CASSLSRGVYGYTF.

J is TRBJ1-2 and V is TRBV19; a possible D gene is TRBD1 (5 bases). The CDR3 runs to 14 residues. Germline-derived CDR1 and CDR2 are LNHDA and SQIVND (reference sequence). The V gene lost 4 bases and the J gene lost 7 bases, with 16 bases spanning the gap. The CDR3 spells CASSTGTIEAGYTF. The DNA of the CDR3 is TGTGCCAGTAGTACCGGGACCATCGAGGCTGGCTACACCTTC.

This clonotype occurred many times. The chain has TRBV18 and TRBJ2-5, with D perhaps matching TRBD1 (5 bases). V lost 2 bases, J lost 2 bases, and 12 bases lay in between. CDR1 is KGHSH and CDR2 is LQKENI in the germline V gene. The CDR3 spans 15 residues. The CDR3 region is CASSPGAYKQETQYF. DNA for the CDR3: TGTGCCAGCTCACCAGGGGCATACAAGCAAGAGACCCAGTACTTC.

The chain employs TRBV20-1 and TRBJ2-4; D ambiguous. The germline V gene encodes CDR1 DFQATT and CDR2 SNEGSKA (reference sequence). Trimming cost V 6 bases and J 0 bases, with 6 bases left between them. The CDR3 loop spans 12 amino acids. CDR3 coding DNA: TGCAGTGCCCTGACAGCCAAAAACATTCAGTACTTC. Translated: CSALTAKNIQYF.

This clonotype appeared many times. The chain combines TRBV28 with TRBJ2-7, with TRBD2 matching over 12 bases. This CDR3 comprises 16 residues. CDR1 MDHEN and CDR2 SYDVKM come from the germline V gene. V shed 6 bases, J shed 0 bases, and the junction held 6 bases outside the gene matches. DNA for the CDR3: TGTGCCAGCAGCGACCCGACTAGCGGGAGCTCCTACGAGCAGTACTTC. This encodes CASSDPTSGSSYEQYF.

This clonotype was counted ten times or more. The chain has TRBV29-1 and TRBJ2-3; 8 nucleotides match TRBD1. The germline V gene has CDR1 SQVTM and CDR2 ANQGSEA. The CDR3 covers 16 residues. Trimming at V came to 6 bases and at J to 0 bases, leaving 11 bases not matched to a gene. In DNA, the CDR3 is TGCAGCGTATTCTCCCAACAGGGGGTGAGCACAGATACGCAGTATTTT. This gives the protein CSVFSQQGVSTDTQYF.

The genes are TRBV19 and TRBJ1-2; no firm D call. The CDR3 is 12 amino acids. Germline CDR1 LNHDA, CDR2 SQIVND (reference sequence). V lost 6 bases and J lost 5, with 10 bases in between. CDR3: CASRRTGYGYTF. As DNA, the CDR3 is TGTGCCAGTAGAAGGACCGGGTATGGCTACACCTTC.

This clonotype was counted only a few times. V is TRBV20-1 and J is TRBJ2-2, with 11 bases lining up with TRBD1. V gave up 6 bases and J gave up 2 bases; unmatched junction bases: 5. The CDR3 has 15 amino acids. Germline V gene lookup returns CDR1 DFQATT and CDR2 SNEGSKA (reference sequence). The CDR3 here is CSARGQGVNTGELFF. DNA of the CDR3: TGCAGTGCCAGGGGACAGGGGGTAAACACCGGGGAGCTGTTTTTT.

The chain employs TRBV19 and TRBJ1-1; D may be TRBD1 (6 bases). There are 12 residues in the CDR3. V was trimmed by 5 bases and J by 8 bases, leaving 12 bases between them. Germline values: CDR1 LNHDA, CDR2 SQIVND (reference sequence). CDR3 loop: CASSFSQGEAFF. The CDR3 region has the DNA TGTGCCAGTAGTTTCTCACAGGGCGAAGCTTTCTTT.

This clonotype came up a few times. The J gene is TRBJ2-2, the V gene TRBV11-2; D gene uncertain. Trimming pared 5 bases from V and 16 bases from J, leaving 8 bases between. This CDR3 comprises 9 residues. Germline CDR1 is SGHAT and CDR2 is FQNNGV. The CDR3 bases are TGTGCCAGCAGCCGGCCGGCGTTTTTT. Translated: CASSRPAFF.

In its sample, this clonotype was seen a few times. CDR3 protein: CASSLVGWGNEQFF. DNA for the CDR3: TGTGCCAGCAGCTTGGTCGGATGGGGGAATGAGCAGTTCTTC. J is TRBJ2-1 and V is TRBV5-4, with D possibly being TRBD1 or TRBD2 (5 bases each). Germline-derived CDR1 and CDR2 are SGHNT and YYREEE (reference sequence). This CDR3 is built from 14 residues. Deletions cut 0 bases from V and 7 bases from J, with 11 bases between. Variable domain in full (rest from reference TRBV5-4 and TRBJ2-1): ETGVTQSPTHLIKTRGQQVTLRCSSQSGHNTVSWYQQALGQGPQFIFQYYREEENGRGNFPPRFSGLQFPNYSSELNVNALELDDSALYLCASSLVGWGNEQFFGPGTRLTVL.

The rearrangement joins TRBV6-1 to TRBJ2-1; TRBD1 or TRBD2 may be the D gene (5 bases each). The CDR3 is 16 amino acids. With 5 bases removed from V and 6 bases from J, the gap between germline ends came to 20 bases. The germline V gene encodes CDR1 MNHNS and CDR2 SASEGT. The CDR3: CASSPRPGSGSNEQFF. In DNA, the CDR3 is TGTGCCAGCAGTCCCCGCCCGGGATCAGGGTCCAATGAGCAGTTCTTC.